These T cell receptor beta chains were read from a single sample in a study of blood T cell repertoires in COVID-19. Assay: immunoSEQ multiplex PCR; the TCRdb copy retains only in-frame clones and omits some. The table has approximately 150,000 clones, around 90% seen once. The sequencing sample was made of peripheral blood. These receptor sequences come from a man aged 60 to 69 with active or convalescent COVID-19. Each CDR3 is given with its conserved first and last residue. D genes are given only for firm matches. The size field is filled for only some rows; it gives once, few, many or a size class.

CDR3 DNA: TGTGCCAGCAGACGCCAGCGGGCCTACAATGAGCAGTTCTTC
CDR3 protein: CASRRQRAYNEQFF
D gene: NA
J gene: TRBJ2-1
clone size: NA
V gene: TRBV5-8

CDR3 DNA: TGCGCCAGCAGCCTAAGGACTAGCGGGAGAACAGATACGCAGTATTTT
CDR3 protein: CASSLRTSGRTDTQYF
D gene: TRBD2
J gene: TRBJ2-3
clone size: NA
V gene: TRBV4-1

CDR3 DNA: TGTGCCAGCAGGGGCGGGGGCAGCAATATCGGGGAGCTGTTTTTT
CDR3 protein: CASRGGGSNIGELFF
D gene: NA
J gene: TRBJ2-2
clone size: NA
V gene: TRBV2

CDR3 DNA: TGTGCCAGCAGTTTCAGTGGAGGGCCTAATGAAAAACTGTTTTTT
CDR3 protein: CASSFSGGPNEKLFF
D gene: NA
J gene: TRBJ1-4
clone size: NA
V gene: TRBV28

CDR3 DNA: TGTGCCAGCAGTTTATCACAGGGGGCGAACTATGGCTACACCTTC
CDR3 protein: CASSLSQGANYGYTF
D gene: TRBD1
J gene: TRBJ1-2
clone size: few
V gene: TRBV27

CDR3 DNA: TGTGCCAGTAGGCTGACTAGCGGGGGGGCCCAAGAGACCCAGTACTTC
CDR3 protein: CASRLTSGGAQETQYF
D gene: TRBD2
J gene: TRBJ2-5
clone size: NA
V gene: TRBV19

CDR3 DNA: TGTGCCAGCAGCAAAGGCATTAATCGGAAGGGGGGGGCCACAGATACGCAGTATTTT
CDR3 protein: CASSKGINRKGGATDTQYF
D gene: NA
J gene: TRBJ2-3
clone size: NA
V gene: TRBV21-1

CDR3 DNA: TGTGCCAGCAGTAGCCCCGCGGGGGGGGGCGGGGATGGCTACACCTTC
CDR3 protein: CASSSPAGGGGDGYTF
D gene: NA
J gene: TRBJ1-2
clone size: NA
V gene: TRBV28

CDR3 DNA: TGTGCCAGCAGCTTGCGGGGTGGCTACACCTTC
CDR3 protein: CASSLRGGYTF
D gene: NA
J gene: TRBJ1-2
clone size: NA
V gene: TRBV5-4

CDR3 DNA: TGTGCCAGCAGTTACAGTACACAGCCGATCAATCAGCCCCAGCATTTT
CDR3 protein: CASSYSTQPINQPQHF
D gene: NA
J gene: TRBJ1-5
clone size: NA
V gene: TRBV6-6

CDR3 DNA: TGTGCCAGCAGTCCACGGTGGGCAACAGGGAACTATGGCTACACCTTC
CDR3 protein: CASSPRWATGNYGYTF
D gene: NA
J gene: TRBJ1-2
clone size: NA
V gene: TRBV5-6

CDR3 DNA: TGTGCTAGTGGTTTGACGGGACAGGGGGCTCTATACAATGAGCAGTTCTTC
CDR3 protein: CASGLTGQGALYNEQFF
D gene: TRBD1
J gene: TRBJ2-1
clone size: NA
V gene: TRBV12-5

CDR3 DNA: TGCGCCAGCAGCCCGGGGATGCTGCGGGACACTGAAGCTTTCTTT
CDR3 protein: CASSPGMLRDTEAFF
D gene: NA
J gene: TRBJ1-1
clone size: NA
V gene: TRBV5-1

CDR3 DNA: TGTGCCAGCAGCTTAGTGGCGGGGGGGCGCACAGATACGCAGTATTTT
CDR3 protein: CASSLVAGGRTDTQYF
D gene: TRBD2
J gene: TRBJ2-3
clone size: NA
V gene: TRBV7-2

CDR3 DNA: TGTGCCAGCAGCCCGAGGACAGGGGAAAGTGAAAAACTGTTTTTT
CDR3 protein: CASSPRTGESEKLFF
D gene: NA
J gene: TRBJ1-4
clone size: once
V gene: TRBV21-1

CDR3 DNA: TGCGCCAGCAGCAGAAGGACAGGTCCAATGAACACTGAAGCTTTCTTT
CDR3 protein: CASSRRTGPMNTEAFF
D gene: TRBD1
J gene: TRBJ1-1
clone size: NA
V gene: TRBV5-1

CDR3 DNA: TGTGCCAGCAGCTTAGTTCGGAGGGGTCGTGAGCAGTTCTTC
CDR3 protein: CASSLVRRGREQFF
D gene: NA
J gene: TRBJ2-1
clone size: NA
V gene: TRBV7-9

CDR3 DNA: TGTGCCAGCAGCGTGGGGGGGGCGCATGAAAAACTGTTTTTT
CDR3 protein: CASSVGGAHEKLFF
D gene: NA
J gene: TRBJ1-4
clone size: NA
V gene: TRBV2

CDR3 DNA: TGTGCCAGCTCACCACCCGCGTTCCTTATGGATGGCTACACCTTC
CDR3 protein: CASSPPAFLMDGYTF
D gene: NA
J gene: TRBJ1-2
clone size: NA
V gene: TRBV18

CDR3 DNA: TGTGCCAGCAGTTCCAATCCGGGACAGGGGTTTTTT
CDR3 protein: CASSSNPGQGFF
D gene: TRBD1
J gene: TRBJ1-1
clone size: NA
V gene: TRBV28

CDR3 DNA: TGTGCCAGCAGTATGGTAGTCTTC
CDR3 protein: CASSMVVF
D gene: NA
J gene: TRBJ2-1
clone size: once
V gene: TRBV2

CDR3 DNA: TGTGCCAGCAGTGACAGGGGGAACAATCAGCCCCAGCATTTT
CDR3 protein: CASSDRGNNQPQHF
D gene: TRBD1
J gene: TRBJ1-5
clone size: few
V gene: TRBV6-1

CDR3 DNA: TGTGCCAGCCGGTCGAACTATGGCTACACCTTC
CDR3 protein: CASRSNYGYTF
D gene: NA
J gene: TRBJ1-2
clone size: NA
V gene: TRBV6-6

CDR3 DNA: TGTGCCAGCAGCTTAGGGACAGACACCGGGGAGCTGTTTTTT
CDR3 protein: CASSLGTDTGELFF
D gene: NA
J gene: TRBJ2-2
clone size: NA
V gene: TRBV11-3

CDR3 DNA: TGTGCCTGGAGTGGCTCGACGAGGGAATCCTACAATGAGCAGTTCTTC
CDR3 protein: CAWSGSTRESYNEQFF
D gene: NA
J gene: TRBJ2-1
clone size: NA
V gene: TRBV30

CDR3 DNA: TGTGCCTGGAGTGGGACAGGGGATCAGCCCCAGCATTTT
CDR3 protein: CAWSGTGDQPQHF
D gene: TRBD1
J gene: TRBJ1-5
clone size: NA
V gene: TRBV30

CDR3 DNA: TGTGCCAGCAGTTTAAAGGGACAGGACGGACTCTATGGCTACACCTTC
CDR3 protein: CASSLKGQDGLYGYTF
D gene: TRBD1
J gene: TRBJ1-2
clone size: once
V gene: TRBV27

CDR3 DNA: TGCGCCAGCAGCCAAGACTCGGGGGGAGCCGACAATCAGCCCCAGCATTTT
CDR3 protein: CASSQDSGGADNQPQHF
D gene: NA
J gene: TRBJ1-5
clone size: NA
V gene: TRBV4-1

CDR3 DNA: TGTGCCAGAAGCCCTGGAGGCAGGGAGGATAAATACGAGCAGTACTTC
CDR3 protein: CARSPGGREDKYEQYF
D gene: NA
J gene: TRBJ2-7
clone size: NA
V gene: TRBV5-3

CDR3 DNA: TGTGCCAGCAGTATGCCGGGACTAGCGATTGGCGGGGAGCTGTTTTTT
CDR3 protein: CASSMPGLAIGGELFF
D gene: TRBD2
J gene: TRBJ2-2
clone size: NA
V gene: TRBV28

CDR3 DNA: TGTGCCTGGAGTGCCGGGACAGGGATCCGGTATGGCTACACCTTC
CDR3 protein: CAWSAGTGIRYGYTF
D gene: TRBD1
J gene: TRBJ1-2
clone size: NA
V gene: TRBV30

CDR3 DNA: TGCGCCAGCAGCCTTTTAGCGGGAGGGCCGAGGAATGAGCAGTTCTTC
CDR3 protein: CASSLLAGGPRNEQFF
D gene: TRBD2
J gene: TRBJ2-1
clone size: NA
V gene: TRBV4-1

CDR3 DNA: TGTGCCAGCAGCTTAGATCCCCACGGGAACACCGGGGAGCTGTTTTTT
CDR3 protein: CASSLDPHGNTGELFF
D gene: NA
J gene: TRBJ2-2
clone size: NA
V gene: TRBV7-2

CDR3 DNA: TGTGCCAGCAGTCGAGACAGGGAGTCCTATGGCTACACCTTC
CDR3 protein: CASSRDRESYGYTF
D gene: TRBD1
J gene: TRBJ1-2
clone size: NA
V gene: TRBV2

CDR3 DNA: TGCGCCAGCAGTGAGGGACAGGGGTCCTACAATGAGCAGTTCTTC
CDR3 protein: CASSEGQGSYNEQFF
D gene: TRBD1
J gene: TRBJ2-1
clone size: NA
V gene: TRBV10-2

CDR3 DNA: TGCGCCAGCAGCCAACGACTAGCGGGGGGGTCGTACCAAGAGACCCAGTACTTC
CDR3 protein: CASSQRLAGGSYQETQYF
D gene: TRBD2
J gene: TRBJ2-5
clone size: NA
V gene: TRBV4-1

CDR3 DNA: TGTGCCAGCAGCAGGGGCACGGATCAGCCCCAGCATTTT
CDR3 protein: CASSRGTDQPQHF
D gene: NA
J gene: TRBJ1-5
clone size: NA
V gene: TRBV5-4

CDR3 DNA: TGTGCCAGCAGCTTAGACCGGGACAGGGCCTATGGCTACACCTTC
CDR3 protein: CASSLDRDRAYGYTF
D gene: TRBD1
J gene: TRBJ1-2
clone size: NA
V gene: TRBV7-8

CDR3 DNA: TGTGCCAGTAGTATAAGCCCCTCGGGCTACGAGCAGTACTTC
CDR3 protein: CASSISPSGYEQYF
D gene: NA
J gene: TRBJ2-7
clone size: NA
V gene: TRBV19

CDR3 DNA: TGTGCCAGCAGCCCAATCGGGGTACGGAATTCACCCCTCCACTTT
CDR3 protein: CASSPIGVRNSPLHF
D gene: NA
J gene: TRBJ1-6
clone size: NA
V gene: TRBV7-6

CDR3 DNA: TGCGCCAGCAGCTTGGGACAAGGGGACACCATATATTTT
CDR3 protein: CASSLGQGDTIYF
D gene: NA
J gene: TRBJ1-3
clone size: NA
V gene: TRBV5-1

CDR3 DNA: TGTGCCAGCAGCTTACCCGGGACAGGGAGGAACGAGCAGTACTTC
CDR3 protein: CASSLPGTGRNEQYF
D gene: TRBD1
J gene: TRBJ2-7
clone size: NA
V gene: TRBV5-8

CDR3 DNA: TGCGCCAGCAGCATACAGGGGCCCACTAACTATGGCTACACCTTC
CDR3 protein: CASSIQGPTNYGYTF
D gene: TRBD1
J gene: TRBJ1-2
clone size: once
V gene: TRBV5-1

CDR3 DNA: TGCGCCAGCAGCTTGGCCTGGCGGTCTAGCACAGATACGCAGTATTTT
CDR3 protein: CASSLAWRSSTDTQYF
D gene: NA
J gene: TRBJ2-3
clone size: NA
V gene: TRBV5-1

CDR3 DNA: TGTGCCAGCAGCCGCGAAGCGGGACAGGGACAATTCACCCTCCACTTT
CDR3 protein: CASSREAGQGQFTLHF
D gene: TRBD1
J gene: TRBJ1-6
clone size: NA
V gene: TRBV7-2

CDR3 DNA: TGTGCCACAGCGAGAGGGGACAGGGGTTTCAATCAGCCCCAGCATTTT
CDR3 protein: CATARGDRGFNQPQHF
D gene: TRBD1
J gene: TRBJ1-5
clone size: NA
V gene: TRBV15

CDR3 DNA: TGTGCCAGCAGCTCGACTAGTCCCCCTCACTACGAGCAGTACTTC
CDR3 protein: CASSSTSPPHYEQYF
D gene: NA
J gene: TRBJ2-7
clone size: NA
V gene: TRBV7-2

CDR3 DNA: TGTGCCAGCTCACCACGTGAGGGGGCGGACACCGGGGAGCTGTTTTTT
CDR3 protein: CASSPREGADTGELFF
D gene: TRBD1
J gene: TRBJ2-2
clone size: NA
V gene: TRBV18

CDR3 DNA: TGCGCCAGCAGCTTGGATGTCCCAACGAGCTATGGCTACACCTTC
CDR3 protein: CASSLDVPTSYGYTF
D gene: NA
J gene: TRBJ1-2
clone size: NA
V gene: TRBV5-1

CDR3 DNA: TGTGCCAGCAGCCGGGGTTTAGATACGCAGTATTTT
CDR3 protein: CASSRGLDTQYF
D gene: NA
J gene: TRBJ2-3
clone size: NA
V gene: TRBV5-6

CDR3 DNA: TGTGCCAGCAGCTTGCACCCTAACAGGGGCAATGAGCAGTTCTTC
CDR3 protein: CASSLHPNRGNEQFF
D gene: TRBD1
J gene: TRBJ2-1
clone size: NA
V gene: TRBV5-8

CDR3 DNA: TGTGCCAGCAGTTGGGCAGGGCTCAACTATGGCTACACCTTC
CDR3 protein: CASSWAGLNYGYTF
D gene: NA
J gene: TRBJ1-2
clone size: NA
V gene: TRBV27

CDR3 DNA: TGTGCCAGCAGCCAAGATCAGTTCACTGAAGCTTTCTTT
CDR3 protein: CASSQDQFTEAFF
D gene: NA
J gene: TRBJ1-1
clone size: NA
V gene: TRBV3-1/TRBV3-2

CDR3 DNA: TGTGCCAGCTCGCCAGGGGGCACCGCTAACTATGGCTACACCTTC
CDR3 protein: CASSPGGTANYGYTF
D gene: TRBD1
J gene: TRBJ1-2
clone size: NA
V gene: TRBV18

CDR3 DNA: TGTGCCAGCAGCCTGGACACTGGCTACACCTTC
CDR3 protein: CASSLDTGYTF
D gene: NA
J gene: TRBJ1-2
clone size: once
V gene: TRBV7-9

CDR3 DNA: TGTGCCACCCGGACAGGGAGCGAGCAGTACTTC
CDR3 protein: CATRTGSEQYF
D gene: TRBD1
J gene: TRBJ2-7
clone size: NA
V gene: TRBV19

CDR3 DNA: TGTGCCAGCAGCCTAAGACCCGCTGACAGCTCTGGGGCCAACGTCCTGACTTTC
CDR3 protein: CASSLRPADSSGANVLTF
D gene: NA
J gene: TRBJ2-6
clone size: NA
V gene: TRBV7-7

CDR3 DNA: TGCGCCAGCAGCTTGGACAGTGACTATGGCTACACCTTC
CDR3 protein: CASSLDSDYGYTF
D gene: NA
J gene: TRBJ1-2
clone size: once
V gene: TRBV5-1

CDR3 DNA: TGTGCCATCAGTGAGGGACAGAGCAATCAGCCCCAGCATTTT
CDR3 protein: CAISEGQSNQPQHF
D gene: NA
J gene: TRBJ1-5
clone size: NA
V gene: TRBV10-3

CDR3 DNA: TGTGCCAGCAGCTTAACTTCGAACACTGAAGCTTTCTTT
CDR3 protein: CASSLTSNTEAFF
D gene: NA
J gene: TRBJ1-1
clone size: once
V gene: TRBV7-8